This entry lists 25 T cell receptor beta chains sequenced from one sample in a study of regulatory T cells in long-lasting Graves disease (dated by TCRdb to the early 2020s). The time point label for this specimen denotes: newly diagnosed GD, antithyroid drugs for less than 3 months. For both TCR sequencing and RNA sequencing, RNA was extracted from PBMCs in TRIzol. The library came from multiplex PCR. Sequencing took place on an Illumina HiSeq 4000. To build TCR beta libraries, CDR3 regions were amplified by Arm-PCR using iRepertoire HTBI primers. Starting from the raw public reads, TCRdb applied fastp trimming at Q25, assembled clones with MiXCR and retained in-frame beta chains. Identical CDR3 protein sequences are pooled into one entry, listed with their most common genes and DNA. The sample table lists about 350,000 distinct CDR3 sequences, approximately 15% of them with a count of one. The ten largest clones take up about 32% of the sample.

These data were also reused for a study on T cells in Graves' hyperthyroidism and ophthalmopathy.

The sample in question was peripheral blood mononuclear cells (PBMCs), obtained at new diagnosis, from a patient treated with antithyroid drugs. The receptors were gathered from a man in his forties or fifties with Graves disease. Donor details come from another sample of the same person, matched by shared clones.

The sample holds many counts of this clonotype. The chain recombines TRBV18 with TRBJ2-3; TRBD1 or TRBD2 may be the D gene (5 bases each). V was clipped by 5 bases and J by 1 base, with 16 bases between them. The CDR3 sequence is 16 residues long. Germline V gene data show CDR1 as KGHSH and CDR2 as LQKENI. In nucleotides, the CDR3 is TGTGCCAGCTCATCCCGGTTCCGAGGGGGCACAGATACGCAGTATTTT. Its translation is CASSSRFRGGTDTQYF. Drawing the rest from reference TRBV18 and TRBJ2-3, the complete variable domain is NAGVMQNPRHLVRRRGQEARLRCSPMKGHSHVYWYRQLPEEGLKFMVYLQKENIIDESGMPKERFSAEFPKEGPSILRIQQVVRGDSAAYFCASSSRFRGGTDTQYFGPGTRLTVL.

This clonotype was seen at least ten times. V gene TRBV7-9 combines with J gene TRBJ1-2; the D gene is possibly TRBD1 (6 bases). The CDR3 is 14 residues long. The germline gives CDR1 SEHNR, CDR2 FQNEAQ (reference sequence). V shed 5 bases and J shed 7 bases, with 17 bases lying between them. This CDR3 reads CASSGRDRRFGYTF. CDR3 DNA sequence: TGTGCCAGCAGCGGACGTGACAGGCGTTTTGGCTACACCTTC.

This clonotype showed up many times. The V gene is TRBV28, the J gene TRBJ2-3, with D tentatively TRBD2 (5 bases). Germline V lookup: CDR1 MDHEN, CDR2 SYDVKM. The V end lost 4 bases, the J end lost 1 base, and 12 bases lay between the germline ends. The CDR3 length is 15 residues. The CDR3 sequence: CASSSQLRGTDTQYF. In DNA form, the CDR3 reads TGTGCCAGCAGTTCCCAGTTGCGGGGCACAGATACGCAGTATTTT.

This clonotype was seen repeatedly, ten times or more. The CDR3 sequence is CASSLEDSANSPLHF. The CDR3 nucleotides read TGCGCCAGCAGCTTGGAGGACAGTGCCAATTCACCCCTCCACTTT. The chain links TRBV5-1 to TRBJ1-6, with D tentatively TRBD1 (6 bases). The CDR3 runs 15 residues. The V gene's germline CDR1 is SGHRS and CDR2 YFSETQ. The V end was cut by 0 bases, the J end by 7 bases, with 11 bases between.

This chain joins TRBV7-3 and TRBJ2-3, with TRBD1 matching 8 bases. Germline lookup yields CDR1 SGHTA and CDR2 FQGTGA. Trimming at V came to 4 bases and at J to 1 base, leaving 7 bases not matched to a gene. The length of the CDR3 is 16 residues. This CDR3 reads CASSYETGAGTDTQYF. Written as DNA, the CDR3 is TGTGCCAGCAGCTACGAGACAGGGGCTGGCACAGATACGCAGTATTTT.

This chain joins TRBV27 and TRBJ2-3; D remains ambiguous. Germline CDR1 is MNHEY and CDR2 is SMNVEV (reference sequence). Trimming took off 3 bases at V and 2 bases at J, with 6 bases between the two ends. The CDR3 totals 13 residues. CDR3 in DNA: TGTGCCAGCAGTTTTGCGTACACAGATACGCAGTATTTT. Protein sequence: CASSFAYTDTQYF.

The chain carries TRBV4-2 and TRBJ2-5; 9 bases are shared with TRBD2. The CDR3 spans 18 residues. CDR1 and CDR2 (germline): LGHNA, YNFKEQ. V was clipped by 1 base and J by 5 bases; unmatched bases: 14. The CDR3: CASSQGAQGGGVQETQYF. In nucleotides, the CDR3 is TGTGCCAGCAGCCAAGGAGCTCAGGGCGGGGGGGTACAGGAGACCCAGTACTTC.

The gene calls are TRBV7-2 and TRBJ2-2, with TRBD1 identical over 7 bases. The CDR3 spans 15 residues. The V gene's germline CDR1 is SGHTA and CDR2 FQGNSA. With 7 bases clipped from V and 5 bases from J, the junction kept 10 bases outside the gene matches. Here the CDR3 reads CASTYRGNWTGELFF. CDR3 bases: TGTGCCAGCACTTACAGGGGAAATTGGACCGGGGAGCTGTTTTTT.

At least ten counts were recorded for this clonotype. The chain joins TRBV7-9 to TRBJ2-7; a possible D gene is TRBD1 (6 bases). CDR1 and CDR2 (germline): SEHNR, FQNEAQ (reference sequence). The CDR3 has 14 residues. Trimming cost V 2 bases and J 7 bases, with 15 bases left between them. This chain's CDR3 is CASSLLGQLREQYF. The CDR3 DNA reads as TGTGCCAGCAGCTTACTCGGACAGCTCAGGGAGCAGTACTTC.

This clonotype was counted ten times or more. This chain links TRBV5-1 with TRBJ2-3, with unresolved D. Germline-derived CDR1 and CDR2 are SGHRS and YFSETQ. V was cut by 2 bases and J by 4 bases, with 8 bases left in between. The CDR3 is 13 amino acids. The chain's CDR3 is CASSFGQSDTQYF. CDR3 DNA: TGCGCCAGCAGCTTCGGGCAGTCAGATACGCAGTATTTT.

This clonotype was recorded many times. This chain joins TRBV28 and TRBJ2-2, with D unclear. This CDR3 comprises 15 residues. With 8 bases removed from V and 1 base from J, the gap between germline ends came to 14 bases. Germline V gene lookup returns CDR1 MDHEN and CDR2 SYDVKM. The CDR3 region is CASFTSRQNTGELFF. In nucleotides, the CDR3 is TGTGCCAGCTTCACGAGCCGACAGAACACCGGGGAGCTGTTTTTT. The full variable domain, with the rest looked up from reference TRBV28 and TRBJ2-2, is DVKVTQSSRYLVKRTGEKVFLECVQDMDHENMFWYRQDPGLGLRLIYFSYDVKMKEKGDIPEGYSVSREKKERFSLILESASTNQTSMYLCASFTSRQNTGELFFGEGSRLTVL.

This clonotype was seen more than once but under ten times. The gene calls are TRBV7-9 and TRBJ1-1, with unresolved D. Per the germline V gene, CDR1 is SEHNR and CDR2 is FQNEAQ (reference sequence). Trimming removed 5 bases from V and 1 base from J, with 11 bases in between. The CDR3 runs 14 residues. CDR3 nucleotide sequence: TGTGCCAGCAGCCCCCCGGACGGGAACACTGAAGCTTTCTTT. The encoded protein is CASSPPDGNTEAFF. Full variable domain (remainder filled in from reference TRBV7-9 and TRBJ1-1): DTGVSQNPRHKITKRGQNVTFRCDPISEHNRLYWYRQTLGQGPEFLTYFQNEAQLEKSRLLSDRFSAERPKGSFSTLEIQRTEQGDSAMYLCASSPPDGNTEAFFGQGTRLTVV.

The chain recombines TRBV27 with TRBJ1-1; 7 bases line up with TRBD1. The CDR3 consists of 17 residues. V shed 7 bases and J 0 bases; nucleotides not matched to a gene: 14. Germline assignment: CDR1 MNHEY and CDR2 SMNVEV (reference sequence). The CDR3 sequence is CASTTLRQGWVNTEAFF. CDR3 DNA sequence: TGTGCCAGCACCACACTGAGACAGGGATGGGTGAACACTGAAGCTTTCTTT.

This sequence joins TRBV5-5 and TRBJ2-7; the D is unclear. Trimming took 4 bases from V and 5 from J, leaving 7 bases between them. Per germline, CDR1 SGHKS and CDR2 YYEKEE (reference sequence). The CDR3 length is 11 residues. The CDR3 DNA follows: TGTGCCAGCAGCCAGGACCACGAGCAGTACTTC. Translation: CASSQDHEQYF.

The V gene is TRBV19, the J gene TRBJ2-6, with a possible D match to TRBD1 (5 bases). With 7 bases removed from V and 4 bases from J, the gap between germline ends came to 11 bases. Germline V CDR1 and CDR2: LNHDA, SQIVND (reference sequence). The CDR3 is made up of 14 amino acids. The CDR3 DNA reads as TGTGCCAGTATCGGCAGGGCCGGGGCCAACGTCCTGACTTTC. It yields the protein CASIGRAGANVLTF.

Only a few counts were recorded for this clonotype. A read error may account for a junction end that differs from germline. DNA for the CDR3: TGTGCCAGCAGTTTTTCCGGGACAGCTTATGGCTACAACTTC. Amino acid sequence: CASSFSGTAYGYNF. The genes are TRBV28 and TRBJ1-2; 7 bases agree with TRBD1. This CDR3 has 14 amino acids. CDR1 is MDHEN, CDR2 SYDVKM, per germline.

This clonotype turned up a few times. The CDR3 sequence: CASSATGSSYEQYF. CDR3 nucleotides: TGTGCCAGCAGCGCCACAGGGAGCTCCTACGAGCAGTACTTC. This chain connects TRBV9 to TRBJ2-7; D perhaps matches TRBD1 (6 bases). Trimming pared 3 bases from V and 0 bases from J, leaving 10 bases between. The CDR3 runs 14 residues. Germline V lookup: CDR1 SGDLS, CDR2 YYNGEE.

This clonotype showed up many times. The chain carries TRBV11-2 and TRBJ1-6; D not certain. Germline V gene sequence: CDR1 SGHAT, CDR2 FQNNGV. V was trimmed by 1 base and J by 8 bases, leaving 6 bases between them. The CDR3 spans 13 residues. CDR3 loop: CASSLVMDSPLHF. The CDR3 nucleotides read TGTGCCAGCAGCTTAGTTATGGATTCACCCCTCCACTTT.

This clonotype was counted at least ten times. The chain uses TRBV2 and TRBJ1-5; D gene ambiguous. V shed 6 bases and J shed 3 bases, with 9 bases lying between them. Germline V gene sequence: CDR1 SNHLY, CDR2 FYNNEI. The CDR3 spans 13 residues. The CDR3 bases are TGTGCCAGCAGCGCTGGGCTCAATCAGCCCCAGCATTTT. Protein product: CASSAGLNQPQHF.

The table lists this clonotype with many counts. The rearrangement joins TRBV28 to TRBJ1-4; possibly TRBD1 for D (5 bases). The germline V gene has CDR1 MDHEN and CDR2 SYDVKM. The CDR3 contains 15 residues. Trimming took off 3 bases at V and 0 bases at J, with 8 bases between the two ends. CDR3: CASSLGVATNEKLFF. DNA of the CDR3: TGTGCCAGCAGTTTGGGGGTTGCAACTAATGAAAAACTGTTTTTT. Variable domain in full (rest from reference TRBV28 and TRBJ1-4): DVKVTQSSRYLVKRTGEKVFLECVQDMDHENMFWYRQDPGLGLRLIYFSYDVKMKEKGDIPEGYSVSREKKERFSLILESASTNQTSMYLCASSLGVATNEKLFFGSGTQLSVL.

In this sample, this clonotype turned up many times. This chain joins TRBV2 and TRBJ2-7, with D perhaps given as TRBD1 or TRBD2 (5 bases each). The CDR3 contains 13 residues. Germline V gene sequence: CDR1 SNHLY, CDR2 FYNNEI. V lost 8 bases and J 1 base, leaving 12 bases between the germline ends. The CDR3 coding sequence is TGTGCCAGCGGGGGAGAGATTTCCTACGAGCAGTACTTC. Encoded protein: CASGGEISYEQYF.

Many counts were recorded for this clonotype. The rearrangement uses TRBV3-1 and TRBJ1-2, with a possible D match to TRBD1 (5 bases). Germline CDR1 reads LGHDT; CDR2 reads YNNKEL (reference sequence). V was shortened by 4 bases and J by 6 bases, with 21 bases between the two germline ends. This CDR3 region has 16 residues. The CDR3 sequence: CASSPPPGREGNGYTF. The CDR3 DNA is TGTGCCAGCAGCCCACCTCCCGGCAGGGAAGGTAATGGCTACACCTTC.

This clonotype showed up just once. This chain joins TRBV6-2 or TRBV6-3 and TRBJ1-5; D gene uncertain. The CDR3 has 14 amino acids. Germline assignment: CDR1 MNHEY and CDR2 SVGEGT. V gave up 5 bases and J gave up 7 bases, with 15 bases separating them. CDR3 DNA sequence: TGTGCCAGCAGTGCAACGGGGTTGCGGCAGCCCCAGCATTTT. It is translated as CASSATGLRQPQHF.

As regards this clonotype: This likely came from a read error, as a far larger clone is one base away. J is TRBJ2-7 and V is TRBV29-1; a possible D gene is TRBD1 (5 bases). Germline CDR1 reads SQVTM; CDR2 reads ANQGSEA. V was cut by 7 bases and J by 7 bases, with 17 bases left in between. The length of the CDR3 is 12 residues. CDR3 protein: CSAQENGNEQYF. In DNA form, the CDR3 reads TGCAGCGCACAGGAGAATGGCAATGAGCAGTACTTC.

At least ten counts were recorded for this clonotype. The V and J genes are TRBV6-1 and TRBJ2-7; 10 nucleotides match TRBD1. CDR3 size: 15 residues. V was pared by 6 bases and J by 6 bases, with 11 bases of the junction left unmatched. The germline gives CDR1 MNHNS, CDR2 SASEGT. The CDR3 sequence: CASSKLGQGDREQYF. CDR3 bases: TGTGCCAGCAGCAAACTTGGACAGGGGGATCGCGAGCAGTACTTC.